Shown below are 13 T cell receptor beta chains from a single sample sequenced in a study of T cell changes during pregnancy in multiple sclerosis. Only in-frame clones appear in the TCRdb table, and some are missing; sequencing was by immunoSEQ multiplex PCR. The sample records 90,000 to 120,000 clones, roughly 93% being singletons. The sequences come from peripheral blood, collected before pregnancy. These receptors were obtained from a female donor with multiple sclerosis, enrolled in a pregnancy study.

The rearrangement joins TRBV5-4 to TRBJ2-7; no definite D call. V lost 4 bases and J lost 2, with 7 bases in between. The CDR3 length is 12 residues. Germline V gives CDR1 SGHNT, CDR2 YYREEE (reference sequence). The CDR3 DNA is TGTGCCAGCAGCCAATTTCCCTACGAGCAGTACTTC. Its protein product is CASSQFPYEQYF.

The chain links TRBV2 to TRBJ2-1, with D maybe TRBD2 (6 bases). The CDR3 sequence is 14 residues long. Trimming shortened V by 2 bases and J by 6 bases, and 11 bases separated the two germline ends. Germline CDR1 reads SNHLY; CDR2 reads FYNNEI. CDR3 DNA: TGTGCCAGCAGTGAACGGGGGTACAGCAATGAGCAGTTCTTC. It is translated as CASSERGYSNEQFF.

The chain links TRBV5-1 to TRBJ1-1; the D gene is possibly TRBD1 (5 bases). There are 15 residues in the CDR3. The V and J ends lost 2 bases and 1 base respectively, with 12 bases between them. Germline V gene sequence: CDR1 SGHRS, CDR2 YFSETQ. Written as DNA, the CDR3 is TGCGCCAGCAGCTTAATCGGGCAGGGGAACACTGAAGCTTTCTTT. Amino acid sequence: CASSLIGQGNTEAFF.

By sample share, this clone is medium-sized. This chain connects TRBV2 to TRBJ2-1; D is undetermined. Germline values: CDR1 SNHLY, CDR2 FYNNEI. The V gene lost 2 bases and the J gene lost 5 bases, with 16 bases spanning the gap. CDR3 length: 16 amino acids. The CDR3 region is CASSESMFSKNNEQFF. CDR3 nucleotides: TGTGCCAGCAGTGAATCTATGTTCTCGAAAAACAATGAGCAGTTCTTC.

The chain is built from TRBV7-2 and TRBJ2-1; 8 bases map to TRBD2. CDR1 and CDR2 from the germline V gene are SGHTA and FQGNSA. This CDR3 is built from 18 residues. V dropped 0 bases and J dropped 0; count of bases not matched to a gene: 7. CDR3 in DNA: TGTGCCAGCAGCTTAGCCCCTAGCGGGCTAAGCTCCTACAATGAGCAGTTCTTC. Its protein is CASSLAPSGLSSYNEQFF.

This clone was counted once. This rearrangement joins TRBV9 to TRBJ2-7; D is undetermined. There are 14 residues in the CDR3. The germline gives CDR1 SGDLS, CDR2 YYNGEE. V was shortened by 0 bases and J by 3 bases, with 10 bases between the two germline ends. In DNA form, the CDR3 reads TGTGCCAGCAGCGTAGAAGAGGTTGGCTACGAGCAGTACTTC. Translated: CASSVEEVGYEQYF.

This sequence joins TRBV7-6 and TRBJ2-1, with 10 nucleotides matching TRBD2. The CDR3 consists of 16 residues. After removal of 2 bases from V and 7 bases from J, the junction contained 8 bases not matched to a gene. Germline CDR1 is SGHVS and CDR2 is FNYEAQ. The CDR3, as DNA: TGTGCCAGCAGCTTACTCTCTAGCGGGAGTATGAATGAGCAGTTCTTC. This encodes CASSLLSSGSMNEQFF.

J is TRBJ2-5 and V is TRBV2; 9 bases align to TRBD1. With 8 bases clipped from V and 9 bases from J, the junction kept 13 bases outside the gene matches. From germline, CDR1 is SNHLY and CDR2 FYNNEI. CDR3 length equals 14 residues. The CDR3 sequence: CASGPTGQGGSQYF. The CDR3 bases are TGTGCCAGCGGCCCCACGGGACAGGGTGGTTCCCAGTACTTC.

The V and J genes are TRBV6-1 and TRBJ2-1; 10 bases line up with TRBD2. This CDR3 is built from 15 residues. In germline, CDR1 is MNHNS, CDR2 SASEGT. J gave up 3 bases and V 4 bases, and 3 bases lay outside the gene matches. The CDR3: CASSVIAGGYNEQFF. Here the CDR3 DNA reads TGTGCCAGCAGTGTTATAGCGGGAGGCTACAATGAGCAGTTCTTC.

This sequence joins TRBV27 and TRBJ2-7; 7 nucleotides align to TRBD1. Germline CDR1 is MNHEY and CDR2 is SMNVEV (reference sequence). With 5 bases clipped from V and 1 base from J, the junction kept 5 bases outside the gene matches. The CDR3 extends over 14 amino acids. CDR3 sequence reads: CASSPPGQSYEQYF. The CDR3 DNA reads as TGTGCCAGCAGTCCACCGGGACAGTCCTACGAGCAGTACTTC.

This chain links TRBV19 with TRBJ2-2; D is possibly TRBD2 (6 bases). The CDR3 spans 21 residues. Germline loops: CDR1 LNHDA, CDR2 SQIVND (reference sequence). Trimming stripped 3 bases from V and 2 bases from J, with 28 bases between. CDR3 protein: CASSIWTMDLAGTINTGELFF. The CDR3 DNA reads TGTGCCAGTAGTATCTGGACCATGGATTTGGCGGGAACAATAAACACCGGGGAGCTGTTTTTT.

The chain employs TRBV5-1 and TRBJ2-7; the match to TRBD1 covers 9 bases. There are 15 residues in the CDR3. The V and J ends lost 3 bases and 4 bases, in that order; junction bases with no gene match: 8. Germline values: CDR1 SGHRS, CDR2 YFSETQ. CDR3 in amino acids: CASSSAGTGMYEQYF. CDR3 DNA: TGCGCCAGCAGCTCTGCCGGGACAGGGATGTACGAGCAGTACTTC.

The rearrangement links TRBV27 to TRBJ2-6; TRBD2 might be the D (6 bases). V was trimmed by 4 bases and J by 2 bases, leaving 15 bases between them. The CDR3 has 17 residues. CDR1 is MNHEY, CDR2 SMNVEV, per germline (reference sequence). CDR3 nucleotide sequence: TGTGCCAGCAGTTCCGCATACCCGGGGGCTGGGGCCAACGTCCTGACTTTC. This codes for CASSSAYPGAGANVLTF.